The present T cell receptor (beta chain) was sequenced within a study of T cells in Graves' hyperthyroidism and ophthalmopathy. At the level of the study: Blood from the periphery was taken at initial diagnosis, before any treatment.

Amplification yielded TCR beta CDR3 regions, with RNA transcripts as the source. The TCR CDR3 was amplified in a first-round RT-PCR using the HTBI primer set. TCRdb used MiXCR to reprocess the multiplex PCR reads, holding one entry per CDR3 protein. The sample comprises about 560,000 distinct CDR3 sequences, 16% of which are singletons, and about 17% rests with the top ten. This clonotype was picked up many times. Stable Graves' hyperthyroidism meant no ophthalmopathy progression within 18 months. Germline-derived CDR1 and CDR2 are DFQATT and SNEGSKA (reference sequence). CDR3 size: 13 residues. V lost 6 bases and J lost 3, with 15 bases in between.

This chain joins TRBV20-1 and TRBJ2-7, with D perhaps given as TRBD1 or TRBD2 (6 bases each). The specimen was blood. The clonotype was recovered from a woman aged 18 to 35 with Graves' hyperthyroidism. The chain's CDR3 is CSAARGVGYEQYF. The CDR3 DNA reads TGCAGTGCCGCGAGGGGGGTGGGCTACGAGCAGTACTTC.